These 28 T cell receptor beta chains came from one sample sequenced in a study of neurological immune-mediated disorders. As to time point: technical triplicate 2. TCRdb ran MiXCR on the 5' RACE reads and lists one entry per CDR3 protein. Of about 59,000 distinct CDR3 sequences listed, about 25% are singletons. Source material: PBMCs. These receptors were collected from a man aged 60 to 69 with HTLV-1-associated myelopathy (HAM/TSP).

This chain uses TRBV20-1 with TRBJ2-5, with D hard to call. From germline, CDR1 is DFQATT and CDR2 SNEGSKA (reference sequence). Trimming stripped 5 bases from V and 3 bases from J, with 16 bases between. The CDR3 length is 14 residues. The CDR3 region is CSAQLSGRKETQYF. DNA for the CDR3: TGCAGTGCTCAGTTGTCAGGCCGAAAAGAGACCCAGTACTTC.

At least ten counts were recorded for this clonotype. The J gene is TRBJ1-1, the V gene TRBV29-1; the D gene is possibly TRBD1 (5 bases). The germline gives CDR1 SQVTM, CDR2 ANQGSEA. The V end was cut by 6 bases, the J end by 8 bases, with 13 bases between. CDR3 length: 11 amino acids. In nucleotides, the CDR3 is TGCAGCGTACGAATGGGGCTAGAAGCTTTCTTT. This translates into CSVRMGLEAFF.

This clonotype appeared a few times. The genes are TRBV20-1 and TRBJ2-7; maybe TRBD1 (5 bases). V gave up 0 bases and J gave up 3 bases, with 9 bases separating them. Germline CDR1 DFQATT, CDR2 SNEGSKA (reference sequence). This CDR3 contains 13 residues. The CDR3 loop is CSARDGRVYEQYF. CDR3 bases: TGCAGTGCTAGAGATGGCAGGGTCTACGAGCAGTACTTC.

This clonotype appeared once. The germline gene is not matched at one end of the junction; a read error may be the cause. V gene TRBV4-1 combines with J gene TRBJ2-2; D perhaps matches TRBD2 (5 bases). The germline V gene encodes CDR1 MGHRA and CDR2 YSYEKL. The CDR3 is 15 residues long. CDR3 in DNA: TGCGCCAGCAGCCAATTTAAAGATGAAACCGGGGTGCTGTTTTTT. Protein sequence: CASSQFKDETGVLFF.

This clonotype was counted ten times or more. This chain links TRBV9 with TRBJ1-1; the D is unclear. The CDR3 loop spans 14 amino acids. The germline CDR1 and CDR2 sequences are SGDLS and YYNGEE. The V gene lost 0 bases and the J gene lost 2 bases, with 8 bases spanning the gap. The DNA for the CDR3 is TGTGCCAGCAGCGTAGGGGGAAGAAACACTGAAGCTTTCTTT. As protein: CASSVGGRNTEAFF.

This clonotype was recorded at least ten times. The rearrangement uses TRBV7-9 and TRBJ1-2, with D possibly matching TRBD1 (5 bases). The V and J ends lost 5 bases and 6 bases respectively, with 13 bases between them. The CDR3 loop spans 13 amino acids. Germline V gene sequence: CDR1 SEHNR, CDR2 FQNEAQ (reference sequence). The CDR3 DNA reads as TGTGCCAGCAGCCAGGGAACAGGTCATGGCTACACCTTC. Its protein is CASSQGTGHGYTF. Supplemented by reference TRBV7-9 and TRBJ1-2, the full variable domain reads DTGVSQNPRHKITKRGQNVTFRCDPISEHNRLYWYRQTLGQGPEFLTYFQNEAQLEKSRLLSDRFSAERPKGSFSTLEIQRTEQGDSAMYLCASSQGTGHGYTFGSGTRLTVV.

This clonotype was counted at least ten times. The chain links TRBV12-3 or TRBV12-4 to TRBJ1-2; 7 bases agree with TRBD1. The CDR3 contains 14 residues. V dropped 6 bases and J dropped 2; count of bases not matched to a gene: 6. The CDR3 coding sequence is TGTGCCAGCAGCCGACAGGGCCAGAACTATGGCTACACCTTC. Its translation: CASSRQGQNYGYTF.

In its sample, this clonotype was seen many times. This rearrangement joins TRBV20-1 to TRBJ2-1; 8 nucleotides agree with TRBD2. Germline CDR1 reads DFQATT; CDR2 reads SNEGSKA (reference sequence). Trimming took 7 bases from V and 3 from J; bases not matched to a gene: 8. The CDR3 length is 14 residues. CDR3 bases: TGCAGTGGGGCGGGAGGAAGACTCTACAATGAGCAGTTCTTC. It encodes CSGAGGRLYNEQFF.

This clonotype is judged medium-sized. The V and J genes are TRBV18 and TRBJ2-7, with TRBD1 as a possible D gene (6 bases). Trimming shortened V by 0 bases and J by 2 bases, and 8 bases separated the two germline ends. This CDR3 has 14 residues. The germline V gene encodes CDR1 KGHSH and CDR2 LQKENI. DNA for the CDR3: TGTGCCAGCTCACCACCGAGGACAGCCTACGAGCAGTACTTC. Translating gives CASSPPRTAYEQYF.

This clonotype was counted at least ten times. The V and J genes are TRBV29-1 and TRBJ1-1; tentatively, D is TRBD1 (6 bases). CDR3 length: 14 amino acids. Germline V CDR1 and CDR2: SQVTM, ANQGSEA. Trimming took off 4 bases at V and 1 base at J, with 13 bases between the two ends. The CDR3 DNA reads TGCAGCGTTGTGTGGGGGCACGGGAACACTGAAGCTTTCTTT. Protein: CSVVWGHGNTEAFF.

This clonotype was found many times. The gene calls are TRBV5-1 and TRBJ2-1; 12 positions agree with TRBD2. The CDR3 length is 18 residues. Germline values: CDR1 SGHRS, CDR2 YFSETQ. J gave up 4 bases and V 3 bases, and 11 bases lay outside the gene matches. CDR3 in DNA: TGCGCCAGCAGCTGGCCCAGACTAGCGGGAGACGGGTACAATGAGCAGTTCTTC. It codes for CASSWPRLAGDGYNEQFF.

The chain recombines TRBV9 with TRBJ2-1, with 13 bases aligning to TRBD2. In germline, CDR1 is SGDLS, CDR2 YYNGEE. The CDR3 sequence is 17 residues long. V gave up 4 bases and J gave up 2 bases; unmatched junction bases: 6. The CDR3, as DNA: TGTGCCAGCAGCCCAGGGACTAGCGGGGAGACCTACAATGAGCAGTTCTTC. This translates into CASSPGTSGETYNEQFF.

This clonotype has more than one count but fewer than ten. V usage is TRBV14 and J usage is TRBJ2-3; 16 bases align to TRBD2. The CDR3 runs to 19 residues. Germline assignment: CDR1 SGHDN and CDR2 FVKESK. The V segment lost 4 bases and the J segment 4 bases; nucleotides outside the gene matches: 11. The CDR3 here is CASSRGQGTSGRAADTQYF. The CDR3 coding sequence is TGTGCCAGCAGCCGCGGACAGGGGACTAGCGGGAGGGCCGCAGATACGCAGTATTTT.

The rearrangement links TRBV3-1 to TRBJ2-5; the D is unclear. The length of the CDR3 is 12 residues. CDR1 is LGHDT and CDR2 is YNNKEL in the germline V gene (reference sequence). The V and J ends lost 1 base and 4 bases respectively, with 4 bases between them. CDR3 bases: TGTGCCAGCAGCCAAGGTGGAGAGACCCAGTACTTC. Its translation is CASSQGGETQYF.

The J gene is TRBJ2-2, the V gene TRBV6-1, with a tentative D call TRBD2 (5 bases). The CDR3 has 13 residues. Germline V gene sequence: CDR1 MNHNS, CDR2 SASEGT. V was cut by 7 bases and J by 4 bases, with 10 bases left in between. The CDR3 bases are TGTGCCAGCAATGGACTGTCCACCGGGGAGCTGTTTTTT. It yields the protein CASNGLSTGELFF.

This clonotype was observed many times. V is TRBV7-3 and J is TRBJ1-3, with D possibly matching TRBD1 (5 bases). Germline V lookup: CDR1 SGHTA, CDR2 FQGTGA. The CDR3 contains 13 residues. Trimming took 5 bases from V and 2 from J, leaving 7 bases between them. CDR3: CASSATAGNTIYF. CDR3 sequence (DNA): TGTGCCAGCAGCGCGACAGCTGGAAACACCATATATTTT.

This clonotype was found many times. The rearrangement uses TRBV11-2 and TRBJ2-2; 9 nucleotides line up with TRBD2. CDR1 is SGHAT and CDR2 is FQNNGV in the germline V gene. The trim removed 3 bases at V and 4 bases at J, leaving 6 bases unmatched. The CDR3 covers 16 residues. The CDR3 sequence: CASSFGLAGSTGELFF. The CDR3 DNA follows: TGTGCCAGCAGCTTCGGGCTAGCGGGAAGCACCGGGGAGCTGTTTTTT.

This clonotype came up many times. The genes are TRBV20-1 and TRBJ1-1; weak D call: TRBD1 (6 bases). V lost 6 bases, J lost 5 bases, and 16 bases lay in between. The germline V gene encodes CDR1 DFQATT and CDR2 SNEGSKA (reference sequence). The CDR3 consists of 13 residues. Here the CDR3 reads CSATTGLVTEAFF. The CDR3 DNA reads as TGCAGTGCCACAACAGGGTTGGTAACTGAAGCTTTCTTT.

There are many counts of this clonotype. The rearrangement uses TRBV6-6 and TRBJ1-2; D might be TRBD1 (6 bases). CDR1 and CDR2 (germline): MNHNY, SVGAGI (reference sequence). This CDR3 is 16 amino acids long. V lost 7 bases and J 4 bases, leaving 22 bases between the germline ends. Here the CDR3 reads CASTSRSGGAGYGYTF. CDR3 DNA: TGTGCCAGCACCTCTCGTTCTGGGGGGGCGGGCTATGGCTACACCTTC.

This clonotype was recorded many times. V usage is TRBV5-1 and J usage is TRBJ2-5, with D perhaps matching TRBD2 (5 bases). The length of the CDR3 is 13 residues. Germline V gene sequence: CDR1 SGHRS, CDR2 YFSETQ. With 4 bases removed from V and 5 bases from J, the gap between germline ends came to 12 bases. CDR3 loop: CASSRDDLETQYF. CDR3 coding DNA: TGCGCCAGCAGCCGGGATGATCTGGAGACCCAGTACTTC.

This clonotype was seen ten or more times. The chain has TRBV5-5 and TRBJ2-1; D is undetermined. The CDR3 extends over 15 amino acids. V was shortened by 4 bases and J by 0 bases, with 11 bases between the two germline ends. CDR1 SGHKS and CDR2 YYEKEE come from the germline V gene (reference sequence). The CDR3 loop is CASSPRVGSYNEQFF. CDR3 nucleotides: TGTGCCAGCAGCCCTCGGGTGGGCTCCTACAATGAGCAGTTCTTC.

The table lists this clonotype with many counts. The chain is built from TRBV5-1 and TRBJ2-2; possibly TRBD2 for D (5 bases). The CDR3 contains 15 residues. Germline V lookup: CDR1 SGHRS, CDR2 YFSETQ. The germline V and J ends were trimmed by 2 bases and 2 bases, with 10 bases remaining between them. The CDR3 loop reads CASSFRTLNTGELFF. CDR3 bases: TGCGCCAGCAGCTTTAGGACTTTAAACACCGGGGAGCTGTTTTTT.

This clonotype showed up many times. The gene calls are TRBV12-3 or TRBV12-4 and TRBJ1-5, with D possibly TRBD1 on 6 matching bases. CDR3 length equals 14 residues. V dropped 5 bases and J dropped 7 bases, with 15 bases sitting between them. The CDR3 region is CASSTGTRGQPQHF. DNA for the CDR3: TGTGCCAGCAGTACCGGGACAAGGGGACAGCCCCAGCATTTT.

The sample holds many counts of this clonotype. The junction departs from the called germline gene at one end, perhaps through a read error. This sequence joins TRBV12-3 or TRBV12-4 and TRBJ1-3; D unclear. The CDR3 has 15 amino acids. CDR3 protein: CANSFLGLSGNTIYF. CDR3 bases: TGTGCCAACAGTTTTTTAGGTCTCTCTGGAAACACCATATATTTT.

This clonotype was seen at least ten times. The chain employs TRBV20-1 and TRBJ1-2; possibly TRBD1 for D (5 bases). This CDR3 is 16 amino acids long. V dropped 2 bases and J dropped 3 bases, with 19 bases sitting between them. The germline gives CDR1 DFQATT, CDR2 SNEGSKA (reference sequence). The CDR3 sequence: CSARLVSGSGDYGYTF. The CDR3 nucleotides are TGCAGTGCTAGACTAGTTTCAGGGTCCGGTGACTATGGCTACACCTTC.

This clonotype has at least ten counts. V gene TRBV7-9 combines with J gene TRBJ2-5; 12 bases agree with TRBD1. This CDR3 has 16 residues. With 5 bases clipped from V and 5 bases from J, the junction kept 9 bases outside the gene matches. Germline CDR1 is SEHNR and CDR2 is FQNEAQ (reference sequence). CDR3 loop: CASSLRGQGAEETQYF. CDR3 in DNA: TGTGCCAGCAGCCTCAGGGGACAGGGGGCAGAGGAGACCCAGTACTTC.

This clonotype occurred many times. The chain joins TRBV20-1 to TRBJ2-1, with a tentative D call TRBD2 (6 bases). This CDR3 region has 12 residues. Germline V gene sequence: CDR1 DFQATT, CDR2 SNEGSKA (reference sequence). Trimming removed 3 bases at V and 6 bases at J, with 9 bases between. The CDR3 DNA follows: TGCAGTGCTAGGTATAGCGGCAATGAGCAGTTCTTC. It codes for CSARYSGNEQFF.

This clonotype has a count of ten or more. The V call is TRBV7-9, the J call TRBJ1-1; tentative D call: TRBD1 (6 bases). CDR1 and CDR2 from the germline V gene are SEHNR and FQNEAQ (reference sequence). V lost 2 bases, J lost 3 bases, and 16 bases lay in between. The CDR3 is 16 residues long. CDR3 in DNA: TGTGCCAGCAGCTTATGGGGGGCGGGGGCAGACACTGAAGCTTTCTTT. Its translation is CASSLWGAGADTEAFF.